Each of the 18 T cell receptor beta chains below was sequenced from the same sample in a study of prognosis after radiotherapy for stage I lung cancer. Two rounds of multiplex PCR amplified TCR beta CDR3 from genomic DNA. Every TRBV and TRBJ gene had its own specific primer in first-round PCR. Using its own MiXCR run on the multiplex PCR reads, TCRdb lists one record per CDR3 protein. The sample shows tens of thousands of distinct CDR3 sequences, under 60% of them seen only once. The input for sequencing was PBMCs, taken before or after stereotactic body radiation therapy (not recorded which). Receptors were obtained from a donor aged 50 or older with non-small cell lung cancer.

With regard to this clonotype: One base separates it from a far larger clone, so it is likely a read error. The chain couples TRBV6-4 to TRBJ2-3; D possibly uses TRBD1 or TRBD2 (5 bases each). The germline gives CDR1 MRHNA, CDR2 SNTAGT. The CDR3 extends over 15 amino acids. CDR3 amino acids: CANSPGTMSTDTQYF. CDR3 in DNA: TGTGCCAACAGTCCCGGGACCATGTCCACAGATACGCAGTATTTT.

As to this clonotype: Just one base apart from a much larger clone, this may be a read error. This chain joins TRBV9 and TRBJ2-3, with a possible D match to TRBD1 (6 bases). The CDR3 length is 14 residues. The V gene lost 9 bases and the J gene lost 2 bases, with 16 bases spanning the gap. Germline V gene lookup returns CDR1 SGDLS and CDR2 YYNGEE. The CDR3 nucleotides are TGTGCCATCAACGGACAGTACAACACAGATACGCAGTATTTT. Its translation is CAINGQYNTDTQYF.

This rearrangement joins TRBV5-1 to TRBJ2-7; 8 nucleotides match TRBD1. V was pared by 0 bases and J by 4 bases, with 6 bases of the junction left unmatched. The CDR3 has 15 residues. Germline V gene lookup returns CDR1 SGHRS and CDR2 YFSETQ. CDR3 region: CASSLAGQGRYEQYF. The CDR3 DNA follows: TGCGCCAGCAGCTTGGCCGGACAGGGTAGGTACGAGCAGTACTTC.

Regarding this clonotype: A much larger clone differs from this one at a single base, so this may be a read error. This chain joins TRBV11-3 and TRBJ2-5; 7 bases fit TRBD1. Germline lookup yields CDR1 SGHNT and CDR2 YENEEA. The CDR3 spans 16 residues. CDR3 amino acids: CASSLTWDSTEETKYF. The DNA for the CDR3 is TGTGCCAGCAGCTTAACCTGGGACAGTACCGAAGAGACCAAGTACTTC.

This clonotype was seen many times. The chain couples TRBV6-5 to TRBJ1-2; the D is unclear. This CDR3 has 15 residues. Germline V CDR1 and CDR2: MNHEY, SVGAGI. Between the trimmed V and J ends, which lost 0 bases and 3 bases, there was a span of 11 bases. CDR3 bases: TGTGCCAGCAGTTACTCGGGCCAGAGTTACTATGGCTACACCTTC. This encodes CASSYSGQSYYGYTF.

With regard to this clonotype: Possible read error: a much larger clone is one base away. The V call is TRBV7-9, the J call TRBJ1-3; possibly TRBD1 for D (5 bases). The germline V gene has CDR1 SEHNR and CDR2 FQNEAQ (reference sequence). This CDR3 comprises 15 residues. Trimming cost V 1 base and J 6 bases, with 13 bases left between them. The CDR3, as DNA: TGTGCCAGCAGCTTAGGCGGGGCCCCTGTAAACACCATATATTTT. It encodes CASSLGGAPVNTIYF.

A note on this clonotype: A junction boundary mismatches the germline segment, possibly from a read error. The chain carries TRBV6-2 or TRBV6-3 and TRBJ2-2; maybe TRBD2 (7 bases). The CDR3 is 14 residues long. CDR1 and CDR2 from the germline V gene are MNHEY and SVGEGT. CDR3 coding DNA: TGTGCCATCAAGCAGGGAGGGGACACCTGGGAGCTGTTTTTT. Translating it yields CAIKQGGDTWELFF.

The rearrangement joins TRBV7-2 to TRBJ1-3; unclear D gene. This CDR3 contains 16 residues. Per germline, CDR1 SGHTA and CDR2 FQGNSA. Trimming cost V 4 bases and J 15 bases, with 28 bases left between them. The CDR3 DNA follows: TGTGCCAGCAGCTCTGAACAGCCGAACTCTGGAAACACAACATATTTT. It encodes CASSSEQPNSGNTTYF. The full variable domain, completed using reference TRBV7-2 and TRBJ1-3, is GAGVSQSPSNKVTEKGKDVELRCDPISGHTALYWYRQSLGQGLEFLIYFQGNSAPDKSGLPSDRFSAERTGGSVSTLTIQRTQQEDSAVYLCASSSEQPNSGNTTYFGEGSWLTVV.

Concerning this clonotype itself: Only one base separates this from a far larger clonotype, so it likely reflects a read error. This chain uses TRBV30 with TRBJ2-1; 8 nucleotides line up with TRBD1. V lost 2 bases, J lost 10 bases, and 13 bases stayed unmatched. The CDR3 contains 15 residues. Germline V CDR1 and CDR2: GTSNPN, SVGIG (reference sequence). The CDR3 reads CAWSRQGAGSYEQFF. In DNA, the CDR3 is TGTGCCTGGAGTCGGCAGGGGGCGGGTTCCTACGAGCAGTTCTTC.

CDR3: CASSLGVGMNTEAFF. The CDR3 region has the DNA TGTGCCAGCAGTTTAGGGGTGGGGATGAACACTGAAGCTTTCTTT. J is TRBJ1-1 and V is TRBV6-5, with D perhaps TRBD1 (5 bases). The germline V gene has CDR1 MNHEY and CDR2 SVGAGI. The length of the CDR3 is 15 residues. V lost 4 bases and J lost 0, with 12 bases in between.

Remarks on this clonotype: This likely reflects a read error, since a far larger clone is one base away. V is TRBV6-5 and J is TRBJ1-3; D unclear. The CDR3 runs to 13 residues. Germline V CDR1 and CDR2: MNHEY, SVGAGI. CDR3 coding DNA: TGTGCCAGTGCGGACGGGCTACGAAACAGCATATATTTT. As protein: CASADGLRNSIYF.

This clonotype was seen a few times. A read error may explain this, as a much larger clone is one base away. V usage is TRBV18 and J usage is TRBJ1-2; D is unclear. Trimming removed 5 bases from V and 6 bases from J, with 10 bases in between. The CDR3 totals 12 residues. In germline, CDR1 is KGHSH, CDR2 LQKENI. As DNA, the CDR3 is TGTGCCAGCTCATCCGCCGGAGATGGCTACACCTTC. This codes for CASSSAGDGYTF.

This clonotype has only a few counts. V is TRBV7-9 and J is TRBJ2-5; D is unclear. Trimming stripped 1 base from V and 4 bases from J, with 10 bases between. In germline, CDR1 is SEHNR, CDR2 FQNEAQ (reference sequence). This CDR3 is built from 14 residues. CDR3 nucleotides: TGTGCCAGCAGCTTAGGCGGCGCCCCAGAGACCCAGTACTTC. It codes for CASSLGGAPETQYF. Full variable domain (rest looked up from reference TRBV7-9 and TRBJ2-5): DTGVSQNPRHKITKRGQNVTFRCDPISEHNRLYWYRQTLGQGPEFLTYFQNEAQLEKSRLLSDRFSAERPKGSFSTLEIQRTEQGDSAMYLCASSLGGAPETQYFGPGTRLLVL.

This clonotype has at least ten counts. The CDR3 loop is CSASSDQETQYF. As DNA, the CDR3 is TGCAGTGCTAGTTCCGACCAAGAGACCCAGTACTTC. This chain uses TRBV20-1 with TRBJ2-5, with D uncertain. The germline gives CDR1 DFQATT, CDR2 SNEGSKA (reference sequence). This CDR3 region has 12 residues. The V end was cut by 3 bases, the J end by 0 bases, with 5 bases between.

The sample holds a few counts of this clonotype. Being one base from a much bigger clone, this may be a read error. This sequence joins TRBV7-6 and TRBJ2-1; 9 nucleotides align to TRBD2. Germline CDR1 reads SGHVS; CDR2 reads FNYEAQ. The trim removed 7 bases at V and 7 bases at J, leaving 5 bases unmatched. The CDR3 consists of 13 residues. The CDR3 nucleotides are TGTGCCAGCATCCTCACTAGCGGGAATGAGCAGTTCTTC. Residues: CASILTSGNEQFF.

The rearrangement joins TRBV11-3 to TRBJ2-7; 7 positions agree with TRBD1. V shed 5 bases, J shed 10 bases, and the junction held 11 bases outside the gene matches. The V gene's germline CDR1 is SGHNT and CDR2 YENEEA. The CDR3 totals 13 residues. The CDR3 coding sequence is TGTGCCAGCAGCCCCGGGACAGCCTACTATCAGTACTTC. Translating it yields CASSPGTAYYQYF.

This clonotype is classed as medium-sized. This chain uses TRBV19 with TRBJ1-2; 10 bases agree with TRBD1. Germline V gene lookup returns CDR1 LNHDA and CDR2 SQIVND (reference sequence). The CDR3 extends over 12 amino acids. V was clipped by 9 bases and J by 8 bases; unmatched bases: 6. CDR3 DNA sequence: TGTGCCAGCCTGGGACAGGGGCACGGCTACACCTTC. It translates to CASLGQGHGYTF. The whole variable domain, remainder taken from reference TRBV19 and TRBJ1-2, is DGGITQSPKYLFRKEGQNVTLSCEQNLNHDAMYWYRQDPGQGLRLIYYSQIVNDFQKGDIAEGYSVSREKKESFPLTVTSAQKNPTAFYLCASLGQGHGYTFGSGTRLTVV.

There are many counts of this clonotype. The CDR3 DNA is TGTGCCAGCTCACCGGGCGGGAACACCGGGGAGCTGTTTTTT. Its protein is CASSPGGNTGELFF. This chain connects TRBV18 to TRBJ2-2; D call uncertain. Per the germline V gene, CDR1 is KGHSH and CDR2 is LQKENI. Trimming shortened V by 3 bases and J by 1 base, and 6 bases separated the two germline ends. CDR3 length equals 14 residues.